These 22 T cell receptor beta chains were all obtained from the same sample, sequenced in a study of Ad26.COV2.S vaccination and SARS-CoV-2 variants. Assay: immunoSEQ multiplex PCR; the TCRdb copy retains only in-frame clones and omits some. The sample lists approximately 360,000 clones; 83% were seen once. Treatment described: 15 to 20 received Ad26.COV2.S at low or high dose, single or two shots; 5 received placebo; per-sample allocation not given. The samples were gathered on day 63 after the first injection of vaccine or placebo. The sample in question was peripheral blood, obtained in a trial of Ad26.COV2.S vaccine versus placebo. The receptor set was obtained from a person between 18 and 59 years old who received the Ad26.COV2.S COVID-19 vaccine or a placebo.

The V gene is TRBV5-1, the J gene TRBJ2-7; D not certain. Trimming shortened V by 0 bases and J by 7 bases, and 17 bases separated the two germline ends. Per germline, CDR1 SGHRS and CDR2 YFSETQ. The CDR3 runs to 15 residues. The CDR3 is CASSLGGGVMGEQYF. The CDR3 coding sequence is TGCGCCAGCAGCTTGGGAGGTGGGGTGATGGGGGAGCAGTACTTC.

V usage is TRBV6-5 and J usage is TRBJ1-3; D unclear. V was clipped by 8 bases and J by 9 bases, with 17 bases between them. The germline V gene encodes CDR1 MNHEY and CDR2 SVGAGI. The length of the CDR3 is 13 residues. The DNA of the CDR3 is TGTGCCAGCTTAGGGCTGGAAACCTTCACCATATATTTT. It yields the protein CASLGLETFTIYF.

V and J are TRBV7-7 and TRBJ2-1; D not resolved. This CDR3 comprises 15 residues. Trimming took 5 bases from V and 1 from J, leaving 12 bases between them. From germline, CDR1 is SSHAT and CDR2 FNYEAQ (reference sequence). CDR3 sequence (DNA): TGTGCCAGCAGCCCACGGAGAGAATCCTACAATGAGCAGTTCTTC. Its translation is CASSPRRESYNEQFF.

This sequence joins TRBV2 and TRBJ2-7; 10 bases match TRBD2. CDR3 length: 15 residues. The junction had 8 bases not matched to a gene; V was cut back by 6 bases and J by 3 bases. Germline CDR1 reads SNHLY; CDR2 reads FYNNEI. The CDR3 DNA follows: TGTGCCAGCAGAACCCGACTAGCGGGCATCTACGAGCAGTACTTC. This codes for CASRTRLAGIYEQYF.

This sequence joins TRBV30 and TRBJ2-1; 9 nucleotides align to TRBD2. The trim removed 0 bases at V and 8 bases at J, leaving 8 bases unmatched. The CDR3 has 15 amino acids. The V gene's germline CDR1 is GTSNPN and CDR2 SVGIG (reference sequence). This CDR3 reads CAWSVLLAGKDEQFF. Here the CDR3 DNA reads TGTGCCTGGAGTGTACTCCTAGCGGGGAAGGATGAGCAGTTCTTC.

V usage is TRBV4-1 and J usage is TRBJ2-7, with D uncertain. Germline-derived CDR1 and CDR2 are MGHRA and YSYEKL. V was pared by 0 bases and J by 6 bases, with 15 bases between. This CDR3 spans 15 amino acids. CDR3 sequence: CASSQDPGYRSEQYF. The CDR3 region has the DNA TGCGCCAGCAGCCAAGACCCTGGATACAGATCCGAGCAGTACTTC.

The gene calls are TRBV13 and TRBJ2-2; D could derive from TRBD1 or TRBD2 (5 bases each). Deletions cut 1 base from V and 0 bases from J, with 9 bases between. This CDR3 region has 16 residues. Germline V gene sequence: CDR1 PRHDT, CDR2 FYEKMQ (reference sequence). The CDR3 loop is CASSLALGPNTGELFF. Here the CDR3 DNA reads TGTGCCAGCAGCTTAGCGCTGGGACCGAACACCGGGGAGCTGTTTTTT. The variable domain in full, with the rest retrieved from reference TRBV13 and TRBJ2-2, is AAGVIQSPRHLIKEKRETATLKCYPIPRHDTVYWYQQGPGQDPQFLISFYEKMQSDKGSIPDRFSAQQFSDYHSELNMSSLELGDSALYFCASSLALGPNTGELFFGEGSRLTVL.

The chain recombines TRBV7-6 with TRBJ2-1, with 10 bases fitting TRBD2. This CDR3 has 17 residues. Trimming took 4 bases from V and 2 from J; bases not matched to a gene: 8. CDR1 SGHVS and CDR2 FNYEAQ come from the germline V gene. The CDR3 bases are TGTGCCAGCAGCTCGACCGTAGCGGGGGGCCCCTACAATGAGCAGTTCTTC. Amino acid sequence: CASSSTVAGGPYNEQFF. The whole variable domain, filled in from reference TRBV7-6 and TRBJ2-1, reads GAGVSQSPRYKVTKRGQDVALRCDPISGHVSLYWYRQALGQGPEFLTYFNYEAQQDKSGLPNDRFSAERPEGSISTLTIQRTEQRDSAMYRCASSSTVAGGPYNEQFFGPGTRLTVL.

Worth noting for this clone: This sample also contains other DNA sequences that code for the same CDR3. The rearrangement joins TRBV7-6 to TRBJ2-3; unclear D gene. Germline values: CDR1 SGHVS, CDR2 FNYEAQ. The CDR3 covers 12 residues. V gave up 2 bases and J gave up 2 bases, with 2 bases separating them. The CDR3 loop is CASSLSTDTQYF. CDR3 in DNA: TGTGCCAGCAGCTTATCCACAGATACGCAGTATTTT.

The V gene is TRBV19, the J gene TRBJ2-5; TRBD2 matches at 10 bases. Germline-derived CDR1 and CDR2 are LNHDA and SQIVND (reference sequence). With 7 bases clipped from V and 1 base from J, the junction kept 6 bases outside the gene matches. CDR3 size: 15 residues. CDR3 coding DNA: TGTGCCAGTACCCCGCGACTAGCGGGCCAAGAGACCCAGTACTTC. Its protein product is CASTPRLAGQETQYF.

V and J are TRBV2 and TRBJ1-6, with TRBD1 as a possible D gene (5 bases). The CDR3 runs to 13 residues. The ends were cut back, 8 bases at V and 8 bases at J, with 13 bases in the middle. CDR1 and CDR2 (germline): SNHLY, FYNNEI. The CDR3 bases are TGTGCCAGCTCTGGGGGTATCGATTCACCCCTCCACTTT. Encoded protein: CASSGGIDSPLHF.

CDR3 sequence (DNA): TGCGCCAGCAGCCAAGAGGCGGCGGGGCCGGGCGAGACCCAGTACTTC. Translated: CASSQEAAGPGETQYF. This chain connects TRBV4-3 to TRBJ2-5; a possible D gene is TRBD2 (6 bases). The ends were cut back, 0 bases at V and 5 bases at J, with 16 bases in the middle. Germline CDR1 reads LGHNA; CDR2 reads YSLEER. The length of the CDR3 is 16 residues.

The V gene is TRBV10-2, the J gene TRBJ1-1; D gene unclear. From germline, CDR1 is WSHSY and CDR2 SAAADI. Trimming cost V 4 bases and J 4 bases, with 13 bases left between them. This CDR3 is 14 amino acids long. CDR3 DNA sequence: TGCGCCAGCAGTGTCGTAGGGTTAGGCACTGAAGCTTTCTTT. Translation: CASSVVGLGTEAFF.

The chain joins TRBV10-2 to TRBJ2-7; 8 bases map to TRBD1. Germline trimming cut 7 bases from V and 6 bases from J; bases unmatched to any gene: 8. From germline, CDR1 is WSHSY and CDR2 SAAADI. This CDR3 is 13 amino acids long. The CDR3 coding sequence is TGCGCCAGCAAAGGGCAGGGGGCGGGCGAGCAGTACTTC. Amino acid sequence: CASKGQGAGEQYF.

This chain connects TRBV5-1 to TRBJ2-7; 8 bases agree with TRBD1. This CDR3 region has 15 residues. Germline assignment: CDR1 SGHRS and CDR2 YFSETQ. Unmatched junction bases numbered 10, after V lost 4 bases and J lost 4 bases. The CDR3 bases are TGCGCCAGCAGCCCGGGACAGGTAGGGGCATACGAGCAGTACTTC. This encodes CASSPGQVGAYEQYF.

This chain links TRBV19 with TRBJ2-1; 8 bases map to TRBD2. The V and J ends lost 3 bases and 4 bases, in that order; junction bases with no gene match: 2. This CDR3 contains 14 residues. The germline CDR1 and CDR2 sequences are LNHDA and SQIVND (reference sequence). Here the CDR3 DNA reads TGTGCCAGTAGTATGTCTAGCGGGTACAATGAGCAGTTCTTC. It specifies CASSMSSGYNEQFF.

The V and J genes are TRBV7-9 and TRBJ2-7, with D maybe TRBD2 (5 bases). The V gene lost 5 bases and the J gene lost 0 bases, with 11 bases spanning the gap. CDR3 length equals 14 residues. Germline CDR1 SEHNR, CDR2 FQNEAQ (reference sequence). The CDR3 sequence is CASSVRENSYEQYF. CDR3 DNA sequence: TGTGCCAGCAGCGTCCGGGAAAACTCCTACGAGCAGTACTTC.

The rearrangement uses TRBV25-1 and TRBJ2-1; tentatively, D is TRBD1 or TRBD2 (5 bases each). This CDR3 contains 15 residues. CDR1 MGHDK and CDR2 SYGVNS come from the germline V gene. The V end lost 4 bases, the J end lost 8 bases, and 18 bases lay between the germline ends. The CDR3: CASSAPWDGWDEQFF. In nucleotides, the CDR3 is TGTGCCAGCAGTGCACCCTGGGACGGGTGGGATGAGCAGTTCTTC.

This clone was observed a single time. The chain uses TRBV4-1 and TRBJ2-2; TRBD1 agrees at 7 bases. CDR3 length equals 19 residues. Trimming at V came to 0 bases and at J to 7 bases, leaving 17 bases not matched to a gene. The germline CDR1 and CDR2 sequences are MGHRA and YSYEKL. Here the CDR3 reads CASSQDVSSAEQGIGELFF. CDR3 in DNA: TGCGCCAGCAGCCAAGATGTTAGTTCAGCGGAACAGGGGATCGGGGAGCTGTTTTTT.

V gene TRBV27 combines with J gene TRBJ2-7; 7 bases fit TRBD1. The CDR3 has 15 residues. Germline V lookup: CDR1 MNHEY, CDR2 SMNVEV (reference sequence). V trimming: 3 bases; J trimming: 3 bases; junction bases outside the gene matches: 8. Written as DNA, the CDR3 is TGTGCCAGCAGTTTCGTCGGGACAGCCGACTACGAGCAGTACTTC. Translation gives CASSFVGTADYEQYF.

Regarding this clone: This sample also contains other DNA sequences that code for the same CDR3. The chain carries TRBV18 and TRBJ1-1, with 8 nucleotides matching TRBD1. The length of the CDR3 is 14 residues. The V and J ends lost 6 bases and 5 bases, in that order; junction bases with no gene match: 8. Germline assignment: CDR1 KGHSH and CDR2 LQKENI. The CDR3 DNA reads as TGTGCCAGCTCTCCGCAGGGGGCGGGAACTGAAGCTTTCTTT. This gives the protein CASSPQGAGTEAFF.

The chain joins TRBV11-1 to TRBJ2-5; 14 bases map to TRBD2. After removal of 5 bases from V and 5 bases from J, the junction contained 7 bases not matched to a gene. CDR1 is SGHAT and CDR2 is FQDESV in the germline V gene (reference sequence). This CDR3 spans 16 amino acids. The CDR3 DNA sequence: TGTGCCAGCAGCAGCTCGGGACTAGCGGGAGTGGAGACCCAGTACTTC. Translated, it gives CASSSSGLAGVETQYF.